This TCR beta chain was profiled in a study of T cells in women clearing cervical HPV infection. Details on this clone: As yet, its antigen is unknown. Read data end 3 residues before the CDR3 end; the end is taken from the germline J gene.

Profiled with immunoSEQ multiplex PCR; TCRdb holds only in-frame clones, not every one. The sample table sets out 19,000 or so clones. Germline V lookup: CDR1 SGHNT, CDR2 YYREEE (reference sequence). The length of the CDR3 is 14 residues. Trimming shortened V by 4 bases and J by 3 bases, and 13 bases separated the two germline ends. Broader study findings: Unknown T-cell numbers per sample may underlie the richness differences.

The rearrangement joins TRBV5-4 to TRBJ2-5; the D gene is possibly TRBD1 (7 bases). The source of this sequence is a woman between 18 and 69 years old with a cervical HPV16 infection that either progressed to CIN3+ or cleared (not recorded which). Sequencing was done on a sample of blood buffy coat. CDR3 protein: CASSPGGTEETQYF. CDR3 DNA (partial): TGTGCCAGCAGCCCTGGGGGGACAGAAGAGACC.